Listed below are T cell receptor beta chains from one sample, sequenced in a study of T-cell reconstitution after alpha-beta-depleted transplantation in children. TCRdb processed the PCR reads anew with MiXCR; each CDR3 protein has one entry. This table has around 370,000 distinct CDR3 sequences, roughly 16% appearing once. This material consisted of PBMCs, mostly from graft donor cells, taken 360 days after TCRalphabeta/CD19-depleted stem cell transplant. The receptor source for this set is a male patient between 2 and 9 years old who had a stem cell transplant for acute lymphoblastic leukemia, so the T cells may come from the graft donor. The conserved cysteine and the conserved F or W are not part of the CDR3 here. The D gene is left open where the match is weak. Some rows mark clone size as missing; the rest say once, few, many or name a class of expanded clone.

D	size	V	J	CDR3
.	.	TRBV12-3/TRBV12-4	TRBJ1-5	ASSSGDRLPQH
.	few	TRBV7-6	TRBJ2-7	ASSLYARDYEQY
TRBD1	.	TRBV28	TRBJ1-6	ASTLGRGPNSPLH
TRBD2	many	TRBV3-1	TRBJ2-2	ASSPGLAPYTGELF
.	few	TRBV10-3	TRBJ2-4	AISQGGKNIQY
.	.	TRBV6-5	TRBJ2-5	ASSSPWRGNTQY
.	.	TRBV6-2/TRBV6-3	TRBJ2-7	ASSYVGVGSYEQY
.	few	TRBV7-6	TRBJ2-3	ASSSQTGTATDTQY
.	many	TRBV29-1	TRBJ2-2	SVGDTGELF
.	few	TRBV4-1	TRBJ2-2	ASSQDVPSEYTGELF
.	few	TRBV29-1	TRBJ2-5	SVEDRQGWELETQY
.	.	TRBV15	TRBJ1-1	ATSNWDAEAF
.	once	TRBV5-1	TRBJ2-1	ASSLVLRENNEQF
.	.	TRBV6-2/TRBV6-3	TRBJ2-7	ASSSPWVSYEQY
.	many	TRBV7-9	TRBJ2-5	ASSLRPGYEETQY
TRBD1	.	TRBV9	TRBJ2-5	ASSPWDREKETQY
.	.	TRBV7-8	TRBJ1-5	ASSQYSNQPQH